Following are 20 T cell receptor beta chains from one sample sequenced in a study of vaccination effects on CD4 cells after COVID-19. Antigen-specific CD4+ T cells were expanded with viral peptide pools in the ViraFEST assay before sequencing. The culture ran for nine to ten days, and then CD4+ T cells were isolated. No antigen has been assigned to these receptors. Some clones are missing from TCRdb's copy, which holds only in-frame ones; the method was immunoSEQ multiplex PCR. The table has approximately 13,000 clones, about 80% seen once. The source material was CD4+ T cells from PBMCs cultured with HCoV-229E spike peptides, sampled before COVID-19 vaccination. These receptors were collected from a human donor who received a COVID-19 vaccine.

The V and J genes are TRBV2 and TRBJ2-1; 10 positions agree with TRBD2. This CDR3 spans 18 amino acids. Trimming removed 2 bases from V and 3 bases from J; junction bases left unmatched: 10. CDR1 is SNHLY, CDR2 FYNNEI, per germline. CDR3 sequence: CASSENSGRTLFYNEQFF. CDR3 in DNA: TGTGCCAGCAGTGAAAATAGCGGGAGGACCCTCTTCTACAATGAGCAGTTCTTC.

V is TRBV6-1 and J is TRBJ2-2; 8 bases fit TRBD2. V shed 3 bases and J 4 bases; nucleotides not matched to a gene: 10. Germline lookup yields CDR1 MNHNS and CDR2 SASEGT. The CDR3 sequence is 17 residues long. The CDR3 DNA reads as TGTGCCAGCAGTGACCTCGCCGGGGGGGCCTCCACCGGGGAGCTGTTTTTT. As protein: CASSDLAGGASTGELFF.

This clone was picked up a small number of times. The V call is TRBV12-3 or TRBV12-4, the J call TRBJ1-5; D is unresolved. The CDR3 sequence is 13 residues long. The V end was cut by 2 bases, the J end by 7 bases, with 9 bases between. The DNA for the CDR3 is TGTGCCAGCAGTTTATCCTCGAACCAGCCCCAGCATTTT. Translated, it gives CASSLSSNQPQHF.

This clone was seen more than once but under ten times. This chain connects TRBV27 to TRBJ2-1; no definite D call. Trimming stripped 8 bases from V and 1 base from J, with 9 bases between. This CDR3 region has 13 residues. Per germline, CDR1 MNHEY and CDR2 SMNVEV (reference sequence). The CDR3 DNA reads TGTGCCAGCCGAGCTTTTTCCTACAATGAGCAGTTCTTC. Residues: CASRAFSYNEQFF.

The chain links TRBV25-1 to TRBJ1-1; a possible D gene is TRBD1 (5 bases). This CDR3 comprises 12 residues. Germline lookup yields CDR1 MGHDK and CDR2 SYGVNS. V gave up 4 bases and J gave up 11 bases, with 14 bases separating them. CDR3 sequence: CASSGGTYYAFF. The CDR3 DNA is TGTGCCAGCAGTGGGGGGACTTACTATGCTTTCTTT.

The chain employs TRBV6-1 and TRBJ1-2; D is unresolved. Germline V CDR1 and CDR2: MNHNS, SASEGT. The CDR3 consists of 16 residues. Between the trimmed V and J ends, which lost 0 bases and 3 bases, there was a span of 14 bases. The CDR3 bases are TGTGCCAGCAGTGAAGCGGTGGCCGAGTCCCACTATGGCTACACCTTC. Translated: CASSEAVAESHYGYTF.

The chain combines TRBV19 with TRBJ1-5, with 7 bases matching TRBD1. Looked up from germline, CDR1 is LNHDA and CDR2 is SQIVND (reference sequence). This CDR3 is built from 16 residues. V gave up 5 bases and J gave up 2 bases; unmatched junction bases: 9. The CDR3 here is CASSPLTGIGNQPQHF. CDR3 sequence (DNA): TGTGCCAGTAGTCCACTGACAGGGATTGGCAATCAGCCCCAGCATTTT.

The chain couples TRBV6-5 to TRBJ2-5, with 7 bases lining up with TRBD1. J gave up 2 bases and V 6 bases, and 9 bases lay outside the gene matches. CDR3 length: 15 amino acids. Germline V lookup: CDR1 MNHEY, CDR2 SVGAGI. CDR3 residues: CASSDRDREQETQYF. The CDR3 coding sequence is TGTGCCAGCAGCGACCGGGACAGAGAACAAGAGACCCAGTACTTC.

This clone was seen once. This chain connects TRBV28 to TRBJ2-1; D is uncertain. CDR3 length equals 14 residues. Trimming cost V 5 bases and J 5 bases, with 13 bases left between them. Germline V gene sequence: CDR1 MDHEN, CDR2 SYDVKM. The CDR3 reads CASSRIDADNEQFF. CDR3 bases: TGTGCCAGCAGTCGGATCGACGCGGACAATGAGCAGTTCTTC.

Comment on this clone: A junction end diverges from the germline sequence, so it may reflect a read error. J is TRBJ1-1 and V is TRBV5-1; weak D call: TRBD1 (5 bases). The germline gives CDR1 SGHRS, CDR2 YFSETQ. CDR3 size: 15 residues. Here the CDR3 DNA reads TGCGCCAGCAGCTTGGAAAGCAGACAGAACTCTGAAGCTTTCTTT. Translating it yields CASSLESRQNSEAFF.

The rearrangement links TRBV11-2 to TRBJ1-4; 8 nucleotides match TRBD1. V lost 3 bases to trimming and J lost 11 bases; unmatched junction nucleotides: 5. Germline assignment: CDR1 SGHAT and CDR2 FQNNGV. The CDR3 loop spans 13 amino acids. The CDR3 loop reads CASSLDRAQKLFF. The DNA of the CDR3 is TGTGCCAGCAGCTTGGACAGGGCGCAGAAACTGTTTTTT.

V and J are TRBV20-1 and TRBJ2-1; no clear D. Germline lookup yields CDR1 DFQATT and CDR2 SNEGSKA (reference sequence). V lost 5 bases and J 4 bases, leaving 6 bases between the germline ends. The CDR3 length is 11 residues. The CDR3 spells CSAQQYNEQFF. CDR3 DNA: TGCAGTGCTCAACAGTACAATGAGCAGTTCTTC.

This clone came up once. The chain combines TRBV7-9 with TRBJ2-2; D tentatively reads TRBD1 or TRBD2 (7 bases each). The CDR3 runs 16 residues. V lost 7 bases and J lost 1, with 16 bases in between. Germline CDR1 and CDR2: SEHNR and FQNEAQ (reference sequence). CDR3 loop: CASKAQGEGNTGELFF. CDR3 DNA sequence: TGTGCCAGCAAAGCCCAGGGGGAGGGGAACACCGGGGAGCTGTTTTTT.

This clone is a singleton in its sample. This sample also contains other DNA sequences that code for the same CDR3. The CDR3 bases are TGTGCCAGCAGCGTAGGGACAGTTCAAGAGACCCAGTACTTC. Its translation: CASSVGTVQETQYF. The chain carries TRBV9 and TRBJ2-5, with a possible D match to TRBD1 (6 bases). The CDR3 has 14 residues. The germline V gene has CDR1 SGDLS and CDR2 YYNGEE. Trimming stripped 0 bases from V and 2 bases from J, with 8 bases between.

The chain recombines TRBV19 with TRBJ2-1; D not certain. CDR1 LNHDA and CDR2 SQIVND come from the germline V gene (reference sequence). This CDR3 is built from 17 residues. V dropped 3 bases and J dropped 2 bases, with 17 bases sitting between them. The CDR3 region is CASSIWAQTLPYNEQFF. The DNA of the CDR3 is TGTGCCAGTAGTATTTGGGCACAGACCCTGCCCTACAATGAGCAGTTCTTC.

V usage is TRBV5-1 and J usage is TRBJ2-7, with D tentatively TRBD2 (5 bases). Germline-derived CDR1 and CDR2 are SGHRS and YFSETQ. This CDR3 has 14 residues. With 4 bases removed from V and 4 bases from J, the gap between germline ends came to 15 bases. The CDR3 loop reads CASSPTTVVYEQYF. CDR3 nucleotide sequence: TGCGCCAGCAGCCCGACTACCGTAGTTTACGAGCAGTACTTC.

The rearrangement links TRBV4-3 to TRBJ2-5, with 8 bases that match TRBD1. Germline CDR1 and CDR2: LGHNA and YSLEER. Trimming took 4 bases from V and 1 from J; bases not matched to a gene: 5. The CDR3 has 15 residues. CDR3 sequence: CASSRGQGLQETQYF. CDR3 sequence (DNA): TGCGCCAGCAGCCGCGGACAGGGCCTCCAAGAGACCCAGTACTTC.

The genes are TRBV7-2 and TRBJ1-2; D is ambiguous. The CDR3 runs to 14 residues. V lost 5 bases and J 5 bases, leaving 15 bases between the germline ends. CDR1 is SGHTA, CDR2 FQGNSA, per germline. For the CDR3, the DNA is TGTGCCAGCAGCCCCCGGACGGAATTATATGGCTACACCTTC. Residues: CASSPRTELYGYTF.

The chain employs TRBV19 and TRBJ2-5; D might be TRBD1 (6 bases). Looked up from germline, CDR1 is LNHDA and CDR2 is SQIVND (reference sequence). V was trimmed by 3 bases and J by 2 bases, leaving 13 bases between them. The CDR3 length is 15 residues. CDR3 sequence: CASSIVGHRQETQYF. The CDR3 region has the DNA TGTGCCAGTAGTATTGTGGGACATAGGCAAGAGACCCAGTACTTC.

The V call is TRBV19, the J call TRBJ1-3; D is undetermined. The CDR3 covers 14 residues. Trimming cost V 6 bases and J 0 bases, with 9 bases left between them. Germline V lookup: CDR1 LNHDA, CDR2 SQIVND (reference sequence). The chain's CDR3 is CASRVRRSGNTIYF. The CDR3 coding sequence is TGTGCCAGTAGGGTCAGGCGCTCTGGAAACACCATATATTTT.